This T cell receptor (beta chain) was captured in a study of shared clonotypes between healthy human individuals. Input per replicate PCR of unsorted PBMC was about 300 ng DNA, corresponding to about 30,000 T cell genomes. Generated by immunoSEQ multiplex PCR, the TCRdb table keeps only in-frame clones and is missing some. The sample comprises 450,000 to 500,000 clones, 70% to 85% of which are singletons, and around 11% rests with the top ten. Roughly 81 million PBMCs per unsorted sample were used for genomic DNA. The trim removed 0 bases at V and 9 bases at J, leaving 13 bases unmatched. The CDR3 is 17 residues long. The germline V gene has CDR1 LNHNV and CDR2 YYDKDF (reference sequence).

The material sequenced was PBMCs. The receptor's source is a woman aged 40 to 55 in good health. Some clones in this sample may be carry-over from other donors' samples. The V and J genes are TRBV15 and TRBJ2-1, with TRBD2 identical over 8 bases. The CDR3 spells CATSRDALEVSGVEQFF. CDR3 coding DNA: TGTGCCACCAGCAGAGATGCCCTCGAGGTTAGCGGGGTTGAGCAGTTCTTC.